The clone carrying this T cell receptor beta chain came up many times. Antigen: not known. This record comes from a study of blood T cells in healthy people across ages. Study-wide context: Per every two T cells, about one barcoded beta molecule was captured by template switching.

Germline V gene lookup returns CDR1 MGHRA and CDR2 YSYEKL. CDR3 length equals 15 residues. V was clipped by 3 bases and J by 2 bases; unmatched bases: 5. Per-sample yields of isolated PBMCs were at least 6 million. Combining a sample-barcoded 5' primer with a J-beta primer mix, a second PCR ran for 7 to 11 cycles. MiXCR, run by TCRdb on the 5' RACE reads, gives a single entry per CDR3 protein. The sample comprises about 650,000 distinct CDR3 sequences, roughly half of which are singletons, and 13% rests with the top ten. The study's findings and limits: Naive CD4+ cell counts and diversity both ran higher in long-lived than in aged donors.

What was sequenced was blood. This TCR derives from an elderly woman in good health. The gene calls are TRBV4-1 and TRBJ2-7; 9 nucleotides match TRBD2. Written as DNA, the CDR3 is TGCGCCAGCAGCCATCGGACTAGCGCAGCCTACGAGCAGTACTTC. The encoded protein is CASSHRTSAAYEQYF.